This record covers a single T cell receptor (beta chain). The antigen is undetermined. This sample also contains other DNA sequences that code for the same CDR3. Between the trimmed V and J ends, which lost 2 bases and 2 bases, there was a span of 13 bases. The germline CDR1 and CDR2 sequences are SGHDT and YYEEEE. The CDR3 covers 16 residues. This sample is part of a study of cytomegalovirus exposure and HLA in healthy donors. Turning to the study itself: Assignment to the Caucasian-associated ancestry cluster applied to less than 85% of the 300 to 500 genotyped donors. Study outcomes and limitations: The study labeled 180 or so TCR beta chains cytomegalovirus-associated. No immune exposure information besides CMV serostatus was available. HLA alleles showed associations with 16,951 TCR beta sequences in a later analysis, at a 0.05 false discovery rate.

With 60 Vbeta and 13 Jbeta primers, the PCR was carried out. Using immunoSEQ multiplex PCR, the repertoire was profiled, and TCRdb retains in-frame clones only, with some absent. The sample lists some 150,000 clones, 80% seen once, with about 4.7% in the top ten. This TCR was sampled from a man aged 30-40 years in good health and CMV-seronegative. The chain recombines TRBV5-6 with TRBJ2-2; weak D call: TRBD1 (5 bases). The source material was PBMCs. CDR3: CASSFWARVNTGELFF. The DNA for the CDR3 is TGTGCCAGCAGCTTTTGGGCCAGGGTCAACACCGGGGAGCTGTTTTTT.